Each of the 30 T cell receptor beta chains below was sequenced from the same sample in a study of vaccination effects on CD4 cells after COVID-19. Sequencing used immunoSEQ multiplex PCR; TCRdb keeps in-frame clones, though not all of them. This sample has around 45,000 clones, with roughly 79% found just once. The antigens these receptors bind are not known. Pools of viral peptides were used by the ViraFEST assay to expand antigen-specific CD4+ T cells ahead of sequencing. Following culture for nine to ten days, CD4+ T cells were isolated. No vaccinee had earlier SARS-CoV-2 infection, and nucleocapsid antibodies were negative. This material consisted of CD4+ T cells from PBMCs cultured with SARS-CoV-2 spike peptides, taken before COVID-19 vaccination. All receptors come from a human donor who received a COVID-19 vaccine.

This clone has only one observation. The chain uses TRBV5-1 and TRBJ2-5; 11 bases fit TRBD1. Trimming at V came to 4 bases and at J to 4 bases, leaving 3 bases not matched to a gene. CDR1 SGHRS and CDR2 YFSETQ come from the germline V gene. The CDR3 length is 14 residues. The CDR3 region is CASSQGQGGETQYF. The CDR3 DNA reads TGCGCCAGCAGCCAGGGACAGGGGGGAGAGACCCAGTACTTC.

This clone has just one count. In nucleotides, the CDR3 is TGTGCCAGCAGCCCCCAGACCGCCAGGGGTAATTCACCCCTCCACTTT. Its translation is CASSPQTARGNSPLHF. The V and J genes are TRBV7-8 and TRBJ1-6, with a weak D call TRBD1 (6 bases). V was pared by 5 bases and J by 6 bases, with 17 bases between. The CDR3 runs to 16 residues. Germline V gene lookup returns CDR1 SGHVS and CDR2 FQNEAQ.

The J gene is TRBJ2-7, the V gene TRBV5-6; D ambiguous. The CDR3 contains 15 residues. CDR1 SGHDT and CDR2 YYEEEE come from the germline V gene. The V gene lost 2 bases and the J gene lost 0 bases, with 12 bases spanning the gap. CDR3 region: CASSLGGVSSYEQYV. The CDR3 bases are TGTGCCAGCAGCTTAGGTGGAGTAAGCTCCTACGAGCAGTACGTC.

The chain employs TRBV6-5 and TRBJ2-6; TRBD2 matches 8 bases. CDR1 and CDR2 from the germline V gene are MNHEY and SVGAGI. The length of the CDR3 is 16 residues. V shed 4 bases and J 4 bases; nucleotides not matched to a gene: 6. CDR3 loop: CASSSPGGVGANVLTF. In DNA, the CDR3 is TGTGCCAGCAGTTCCCCGGGAGGGGTCGGGGCCAACGTCCTGACTTTC.

The gene calls are TRBV7-9 and TRBJ2-3, with D hard to call. CDR1 is SEHNR and CDR2 is FQNEAQ in the germline V gene (reference sequence). Trimming removed 11 bases at V and 5 bases at J, with 29 bases between. The CDR3 contains 17 residues. The CDR3 sequence is CALPPASSYDRRDTQYF. Written as DNA, the CDR3 is TGTGCCCTACCACCGGCCAGCTCTTATGATAGGCGAGATACGCAGTATTTT.

This chain links TRBV13 with TRBJ2-2; 12 bases match TRBD2. CDR3 size: 17 residues. V lost 5 bases, J lost 2 bases, and 6 bases stayed unmatched. CDR1 and CDR2 from the germline V gene are PRHDT and FYEKMQ (reference sequence). The CDR3, as DNA: TGTGCCAGCAGCGTTTCGACTAGCGGGGGCAACACCGGGGAGCTGTTTTTT. Translation: CASSVSTSGGNTGELFF.

The chain uses TRBV2 and TRBJ2-2, with TRBD2 matching over 8 bases. CDR1 is SNHLY, CDR2 FYNNEI, per germline. V dropped 5 bases and J dropped 2; count of bases not matched to a gene: 4. The CDR3 has 15 residues. DNA of the CDR3: TGTGCCAGCAGTCTTAGCGGGGCTAACACCGGGGAGCTGTTTTTT. This translates into CASSLSGANTGELFF.

The chain combines TRBV19 with TRBJ1-5; 10 bases match TRBD1. This CDR3 spans 16 amino acids. Germline assignment: CDR1 LNHDA and CDR2 SQIVND (reference sequence). The J segment lost 3 bases and the V segment lost 3 bases, leaving 5 bases of the junction unmatched. This chain's CDR3 is CASSMGQGKNNQPQHF. The CDR3 DNA is TGTGCCAGTAGTATGGGACAGGGGAAGAACAATCAGCCCCAGCATTTT. Full variable domain (outside the CDR3, taken from reference TRBV19 and TRBJ1-5): DGGITQSPKYLFRKEGQNVTLSCEQNLNHDAMYWYRQDPGQGLRLIYYSQIVNDFQKGDIAEGYSVSREKKESFPLTVTSAQKNPTAFYLCASSMGQGKNNQPQHFGDGTRLSIL.

The chain employs TRBV29-1 and TRBJ2-7; D unclear. This CDR3 has 9 residues. CDR1 and CDR2 from the germline V gene are SQVTM and ANQGSEA. V was cut by 6 bases and J by 3 bases, with 3 bases left in between. The CDR3 DNA follows: TGCAGCGTCCGCTACGAGCAGTACGTC. Translating gives CSVRYEQYV.

V and J are TRBV6-2 or TRBV6-3 and TRBJ2-7; TRBD2 aligns across 8 bases. After removal of 4 bases from V and 0 bases from J, the junction contained 5 bases not matched to a gene. Per the germline V gene, CDR1 is MNHEY and CDR2 is SVGEGT. The CDR3 sequence is 15 residues long. CDR3: CASSSYGGGSYEQYV. CDR3 nucleotides: TGTGCCAGCAGTTCATACGGGGGGGGCTCCTACGAGCAGTACGTC.

This clone was detected once. The DNA for the CDR3 is TGCAGCGTTTCCAGAGAGGGCCGCTCTGGAAACACCATATATTTT. This translates into CSVSREGRSGNTIYF. This chain uses TRBV29-1 with TRBJ1-3, with D unresolved. There are 15 residues in the CDR3. Between the trimmed V and J ends, which lost 5 bases and 0 bases, there was a span of 14 bases. Germline V gives CDR1 SQVTM, CDR2 ANQGSEA. The full variable domain, completed using reference TRBV29-1 and TRBJ1-3, is SAVISQKPSRDICQRGTSLTIQCQVDSQVTMMFWYRQQPGQSLTLIATANQGSEATYESGFVIDKFPISRPNLTFSTLTVSNMSPEDSSIYLCSVSREGRSGNTIYFGEGSWLTVV.

The CDR3 sequence is CASSNQLRGTNTGELFF. The CDR3 DNA follows: TGTGCCAGCAGCAATCAGTTGCGGGGGACGAACACCGGGGAGCTGTTTTTT. This chain connects TRBV21-1 to TRBJ2-2; the DNA was not used to check the table's D call, TRBD2. TRBV21-1 is a listed pseudogene. The CDR3 loop spans 17 amino acids.

Note on this clone: Other DNA sequences in this specimen translate into the identical CDR3. The rearrangement joins TRBV5-1 to TRBJ2-5; the D call may be TRBD1 or TRBD2 (5 bases each). Trimming pared 4 bases from V and 2 bases from J, leaving 12 bases between. CDR1 and CDR2 (germline): SGHRS, YFSETQ. CDR3 length: 14 amino acids. Here the CDR3 DNA reads TGCGCCAGCAGCAGGGACGGTAATCAAGAGACCCAGTACTTC. Its translation: CASSRDGNQETQYF. The whole variable domain, filled in from reference TRBV5-1 and TRBJ2-5, reads KAGVTQTPRYLIKTRGQQVTLSCSPISGHRSVSWYQQTPGQGLQFLFEYFSETQRNKGNFPGRFSGRQFSNSRSEMNVSTLELGDSALYLCASSRDGNQETQYFGPGTRLLVL.

This sequence joins TRBV7-2 and TRBJ2-6; 9 bases line up with TRBD2. Germline values: CDR1 SGHTA, CDR2 FQGNSA. This CDR3 comprises 17 residues. Trimming removed 1 base from V and 0 bases from J; junction bases left unmatched: 1. CDR3 nucleotides: TGTGCCAGCAGCTTAGATAGCGGGGGCTCTGGGGCCAACGTCCTGACTTTC. Encoded protein: CASSLDSGGSGANVLTF. Supplemented by reference TRBV7-2 and TRBJ2-6, the full variable domain reads GAGVSQSPSNKVTEKGKDVELRCDPISGHTALYWYRQSLGQGLEFLIYFQGNSAPDKSGLPSDRFSAERTGGSVSTLTIQRTQQEDSAVYLCASSLDSGGSGANVLTFGAGSRLTVL.

The chain couples TRBV19 to TRBJ1-4; unclear D gene. Trimming stripped 3 bases from V and 0 bases from J, with 11 bases between. Germline V gene data show CDR1 as LNHDA and CDR2 as SQIVND (reference sequence). CDR3 length: 16 residues. The CDR3 DNA reads as TGTGCCAGTAGTATGACCCAGCGGGCAACTAATGAAAAACTGTTTTTT. Residues: CASSMTQRATNEKLFF.

The V gene is TRBV3-1 (or the pseudogene TRBV3-2), the J gene TRBJ2-5; 9 positions agree with TRBD2. Germline assignment: CDR1 LGHDT and CDR2 YNNKEL (reference sequence). The CDR3 length is 15 residues. J was trimmed by 2 bases and V by 4 bases; bases with no gene match: 5. The CDR3, as DNA: TGTGCCAGCAGCCTAGCGGGGGAAAAACAAGAGACCCAGTACTTC. This gives the protein CASSLAGEKQETQYF.

V usage is TRBV19 and J usage is TRBJ1-1, with D perhaps TRBD1 (5 bases). V dropped 2 bases and J dropped 1 base, with 14 bases sitting between them. The CDR3 length is 16 residues. Germline CDR1 LNHDA, CDR2 SQIVND (reference sequence). CDR3 sequence (DNA): TGTGCCAGTAGTATAAGGGCAGGGTGGAGGAACACTGAAGCTTTCTTT. This gives the protein CASSIRAGWRNTEAFF.

The chain uses TRBV18 and TRBJ2-5; 8 bases are a match to TRBD2. CDR1 is KGHSH and CDR2 is LQKENI in the germline V gene. V shed 4 bases, J shed 2 bases, and the junction held 6 bases outside the gene matches. There are 15 residues in the CDR3. In nucleotides, the CDR3 is TGTGCCAGCTCACGGAACGGGGGGGGTCAAGAGACCCAGTACTTC. This translates into CASSRNGGGQETQYF.

The V and J genes are TRBV9 and TRBJ2-3; 8 bases map to TRBD2. This CDR3 contains 16 residues. Germline lookup yields CDR1 SGDLS and CDR2 YYNGEE. Trimming cost V 2 bases and J 2 bases; bases outside gene matches: 7. CDR3 in DNA: TGTGCCAGCAGCGTTAGAGCGGGGGAAACCACAGATACGCAGTATTTT. Residues: CASSVRAGETTDTQYF.

This clone was counted only a few times. The V and J genes are TRBV30 and TRBJ1-5; unclear D gene. V was shortened by 2 bases and J by 0 bases, with 8 bases between the two germline ends. The CDR3 spans 14 residues. Germline assignment: CDR1 GTSNPN and CDR2 SVGIG (reference sequence). CDR3 loop: CAWSTGNSNQPQHF. The CDR3 DNA reads as TGTGCCTGGAGTACGGGGAATAGCAATCAGCCCCAGCATTTT.

The chain carries TRBV18 and TRBJ2-3, with D hard to call. V lost 3 bases and J 1 base, leaving 11 bases between the germline ends. Germline V gives CDR1 KGHSH, CDR2 LQKENI. The CDR3 spans 15 residues. The CDR3 sequence: CASSPSSQRTDTQYF. The CDR3 DNA is TGTGCCAGCTCACCGAGCTCTCAGCGCACAGATACGCAGTATTTT.

The genes are TRBV6-2 or TRBV6-3 and TRBJ2-5, with TRBD2 matching 8 bases. V was pared by 5 bases and J by 5 bases, with 1 base of the junction left unmatched. This CDR3 region has 12 residues. Germline CDR1 reads MNHEY; CDR2 reads SVGEGT. Here the CDR3 reads CASSPGGETQYF. DNA of the CDR3: TGTGCCAGCAGTCCGGGGGGGGAGACCCAGTACTTC.

The sample holds a few counts of this clone. The chain recombines TRBV18 with TRBJ1-1; tentative D call: TRBD1 (5 bases). Trimming left V 6 bases short and J 0 bases short, with 8 bases between. The CDR3 totals 13 residues. Germline-derived CDR1 and CDR2 are KGHSH and LQKENI. The CDR3 nucleotides are TGTGCCAGCTCGGACACCATGAACACTGAAGCTTTCTTT. Translating gives CASSDTMNTEAFF.

The chain is built from TRBV5-1 and TRBJ2-7; 8 nucleotides line up with TRBD1. The junction had 9 bases not matched to a gene; V was cut back by 4 bases and J by 3 bases. Per the germline V gene, CDR1 is SGHRS and CDR2 is YFSETQ. The CDR3 runs 15 residues. The CDR3, as DNA: TGCGCCAGCAGCCGAGGGGGACAGGAAAACTACGAGCAGTACGTC. As protein: CASSRGGQENYEQYV.

V is TRBV30 and J is TRBJ1-6, with D possibly TRBD1 on 6 matching bases. CDR1 is GTSNPN and CDR2 is SVGIG in the germline V gene (reference sequence). CDR3 length equals 12 residues. V was shortened by 0 bases and J by 12 bases, with 9 bases between the two germline ends. The CDR3 loop reads CAWSVRQVPLHF. CDR3 DNA: TGTGCCTGGAGTGTACGACAGGTACCCCTCCACTTT.

The chain combines TRBV19 with TRBJ1-1; 11 bases fit TRBD1. V gave up 5 bases and J gave up 13 bases; unmatched junction bases: 9. CDR1 is LNHDA and CDR2 is SQIVND in the germline V gene (reference sequence). The CDR3 is 13 residues long. CDR3 bases: TGTGCCAGTAGTTGGGACAGGGGGGGTCCCTATTTCTTT. Residues: CASSWDRGGPYFF. Full variable domain (rest looked up from reference TRBV19 and TRBJ1-1): DGGITQSPKYLFRKEGQNVTLSCEQNLNHDAMYWYRQDPGQGLRLIYYSQIVNDFQKGDIAEGYSVSREKKESFPLTVTSAQKNPTAFYLCASSWDRGGPYFFGQGTRLTVV.

The CDR3 nucleotides read TGCGCCAGCAGCCAGAACCCTGGCATTGTGGCAGATACGCAGTATTTT. This gives the protein CASSQNPGIVADTQYF. The chain is built from TRBV4-1 and TRBJ2-3; D uncertain. V lost 3 bases to trimming and J lost 4 bases, with 17 bases between them. The CDR3 totals 16 residues. The germline V gene has CDR1 MGHRA and CDR2 YSYEKL.

The gene calls are TRBV24-1 and TRBJ2-5; 12 bases are a match to TRBD2. J was trimmed by 5 bases and V by 5 bases; bases with no gene match: 8. The CDR3 consists of 16 residues. From germline, CDR1 is KGHDR and CDR2 SFDVKD. Here the CDR3 DNA reads TGTGCCACCAGTGCCCCTGGACTAGCGGGGATGGAGACCCAGTACTTC. Translating it yields CATSAPGLAGMETQYF.

This clone was detected once. This chain links TRBV7-9 with TRBJ2-3; 10 bases fit TRBD2. V lost 3 bases, J lost 4 bases, and 7 bases stayed unmatched. The germline V gene has CDR1 SEHNR and CDR2 FQNEAQ (reference sequence). The CDR3 contains 16 residues. CDR3 DNA: TGTGCCAGCAGCTTGAGCGGGGGGGCATTTTCAGATACGCAGTATTTT. Translation gives CASSLSGGAFSDTQYF. The full variable domain, in which reference TRBV7-9 and TRBJ2-3 provide the parts outside the CDR3, is DTGVSQNPRHKITKRGQNVTFRCDPISEHNRLYWYRQTLGQGPEFLTYFQNEAQLEKSRLLSDRFSAERPKGSFSTLEIQRTEQGDSAMYLCASSLSGGAFSDTQYFGPGTRLTVL.

CDR3 protein: CASSSTGYGYTF. The CDR3 bases are TGTGCCAGCAGTTCGACAGGGTACGGCTACACCTTC. The genes are TRBV28 and TRBJ1-2, with 7 positions matching TRBD1. CDR1 is MDHEN, CDR2 SYDVKM, per germline. This CDR3 is 12 amino acids long. The V segment lost 4 bases and the J segment 8 bases; nucleotides outside the gene matches: 4.